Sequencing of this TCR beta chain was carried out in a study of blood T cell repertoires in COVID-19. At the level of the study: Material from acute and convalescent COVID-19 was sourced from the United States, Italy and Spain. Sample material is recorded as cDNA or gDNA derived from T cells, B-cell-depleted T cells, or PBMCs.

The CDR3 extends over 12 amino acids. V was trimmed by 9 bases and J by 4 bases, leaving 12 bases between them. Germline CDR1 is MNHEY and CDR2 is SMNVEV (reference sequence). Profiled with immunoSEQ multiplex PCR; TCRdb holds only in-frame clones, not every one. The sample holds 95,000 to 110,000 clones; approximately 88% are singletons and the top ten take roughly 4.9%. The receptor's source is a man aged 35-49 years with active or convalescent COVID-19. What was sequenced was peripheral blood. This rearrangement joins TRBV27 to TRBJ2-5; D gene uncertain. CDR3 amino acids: CASLQAPETQYF. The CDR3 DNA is TGTGCCAGTCTGCAGGCCCCAGAGACCCAGTACTTC.